The rows below give T cell receptor beta chains drawn from one sample of a study of CD8+ T cells in alopecia areata. Here immunoSEQ multiplex PCR was the method, and the copy in TCRdb shows in-frame clones only, minus some. The table includes roughly 40,000 clones, 55% to 75% detected once. Sequencing was performed on CD8+ T cells sorted from blood, taken at week 4, from a patient treated with tofacitinib. The origin of the receptors is a human donor with alopecia areata. The CDR3 runs from the conserved cysteine through the conserved F or W. Each record gives: clone size, D gene, V gene, J gene, CDR3 protein, CDR3 DNA. The D gene is left open where the match is weak. Clone size is stated in some rows and not others, as once, few, many or a class when expanded.

.	TRBD1	TRBV7-8	TRBJ2-5	CASSLGTAQETQYF	TGTGCCAGCAGCCTCGGGACAGCCCAAGAGACCCAGTACTTC
.	.	TRBV27	TRBJ1-1	CASARLRKDTEAFF	TGTGCCAGCGCACGACTTAGAAAGGACACTGAAGCTTTCTTT
.	.	TRBV29-1	TRBJ2-3	CSAAGSTDTQYF	TGCAGCGCCGCGGGTAGCACAGATACGCAGTATTTT
.	.	TRBV29-1	TRBJ1-1	CSVEEHGNEAFF	TGCAGCGTTGAAGAACACGGCAACGAAGCTTTCTTT
.	TRBD1	TRBV9	TRBJ1-2	CASSVAGGQTNYGYTF	TGTGCCAGCAGCGTAGCGGGGGGACAGACTAACTATGGCTACACCTTC
.	.	TRBV29-1	TRBJ1-2	CSVATNYGYTF	TGCAGCGTTGCTACTAACTATGGCTACACCTTC
.	TRBD2	TRBV10-3	TRBJ2-7	CAIRAGTSYEQYF	TGTGCCATCAGGGCCGGGACTAGCTACGAGCAGTACTTC
.	.	TRBV7-7	TRBJ2-2	CATRKSWTGELFF	TGTGCCACCAGAAAATCGTGGACCGGGGAGCTGTTTTTT
.	.	TRBV10-2	TRBJ1-1	CASSENLNTEAFF	TGCGCCAGCAGTGAGAACCTGAACACTGAAGCTTTCTTT
.	TRBD2	TRBV13	TRBJ2-1	CASSLRRGVKNEQFF	TGTGCCAGCAGCTTACGACGGGGGGTTAAAAATGAGCAGTTCTTC
.	.	TRBV29-1	TRBJ2-5	CSVEVGMAQTQYF	TGCAGCGTTGAGGTTGGGATGGCGCAGACCCAGTACTTC
few	.	TRBV7-9	TRBJ1-6	CASSPALSSPLHF	TGTGCCAGCAGCCCCGCCCTGAGTTCACCCCTCCACTTT
once	TRBD2	TRBV30	TRBJ2-1	CAWSVSGGLNNEQFF	TGTGCCTGGAGTGTATCGGGGGGACTAAACAATGAGCAGTTCTTC
.	.	TRBV11-2	TRBJ1-1	CASGITVGTEAFF	TGTGCCAGCGGGATCACCGTCGGCACTGAAGCTTTCTTT
.	.	TRBV30	TRBJ2-1	CAWSAGPPSEQFF	TGTGCCTGGAGTGCGGGACCGCCATCTGAGCAGTTCTTC
.	TRBD1	TRBV29-1	TRBJ2-3	CSVDGTDTDTQYF	TGCAGCGTGGATGGGACAGACACAGATACGCAGTATTTT
.	.	TRBV2	TRBJ1-1	CASSDQGMNTEAFF	TGTGCCAGCAGTGACCAGGGTATGAACACTGAAGCTTTCTTT
.	.	TRBV4-3	TRBJ2-7	CASSQDRGTAYEQYF	TGCGCCAGCAGCCAAGATCGGGGGACAGCCTACGAGCAGTACTTC
.	TRBD1	TRBV5-6	TRBJ1-1	CASSMTGSVEAFF	TGTGCCAGCAGCATGACAGGGTCCGTTGAAGCTTTCTTT
.	.	TRBV29-1	TRBJ2-2	CSVGPRAGELFF	TGCAGCGTTGGGCCCCGGGCCGGGGAGCTGTTTTTT
.	TRBD1	TRBV15	TRBJ1-2	CATNGQGANWGYTF	TGTGCCACCAACGGACAGGGGGCAAACTGGGGCTACACCTTC
.	.	TRBV5-6	TRBJ2-1	CASSFQGTGYNEQFF	TGTGCCAGCAGCTTTCAAGGGACTGGGTACAATGAGCAGTTCTTC
few	.	TRBV29-1	TRBJ2-7	CSVEDTGTYEQYF	TGCAGCGTTGAAGATACAGGGACCTACGAGCAGTACTTC
.	.	TRBV2	TRBJ2-4	CASGEPGTSKNIQYF	TGTGCCAGCGGGGAGCCGGGTACTTCCAAAAACATTCAGTACTTC
once	.	TRBV4-3	TRBJ2-1	CASSQDGPYNEQFF	TGCGCCAGCAGCCAAGATGGCCCTTACAATGAGCAGTTCTTC
.	TRBD1	TRBV2	TRBJ2-2	CASRTGVGTGELFF	TGTGCCAGCAGGACAGGGGTCGGAACCGGGGAGCTGTTTTTT
.	.	TRBV9	TRBJ2-2	CASSVSGATGELFF	TGTGCCAGCAGCGTATCTGGGGCCACCGGGGAGCTGTTTTTT
.	TRBD1	TRBV5-6	TRBJ2-7	CASSFPGTGAYEQYF	TGTGCCAGCAGCTTCCCTGGGACAGGGGCCTACGAGCAGTACTTC
.	.	TRBV29-1	TRBJ1-2	CSVEEREMDGYTF	TGCAGCGTTGAAGAACGGGAGATGGATGGCTACACCTTC
medium-sized	.	TRBV29-1	TRBJ2-7	CSVEFGNEQYF	TGCAGCGTTGAATTCGGCAACGAGCAGTACTTC
.	TRBD2	TRBV30	TRBJ2-7	CAWSDLGLATEQYF	TGTGCCTGGAGTGACCTAGGACTAGCGACCGAGCAGTACTTC
.	.	TRBV15	TRBJ1-1	CATSRWRGGNTEAFF	TGTGCCACCAGCAGATGGAGGGGCGGGAACACTGAAGCTTTCTTT
.	.	TRBV5-6	TRBJ2-2	CASSFLNTGELFF	TGTGCCAGCAGCTTTTTAAACACCGGGGAGCTGTTTTTT
.	.	TRBV7-8	TRBJ1-1	CASSLRDLWNTEAFF	TGTGCCAGCAGCTTACGGGATCTGTGGAACACTGAAGCTTTCTTT
.	TRBD1	TRBV4-3	TRBJ2-7	CASSKGTGTGSYEQYF	TGCGCCAGCAGCAAAGGGACCGGGACAGGCTCCTACGAGCAGTACTTC
.	.	TRBV19	TRBJ2-7	CASSGEAPEQYF	TGTGCCAGTAGCGGGGAAGCCCCCGAGCAGTACTTC
.	.	TRBV30	TRBJ2-2	CASVTTGELFF	TGTGCCTCCGTGACAACCGGGGAGCTGTTTTTT
.	.	TRBV9	TRBJ2-6	CASSVSLKPSGANVLTF	TGTGCCAGCAGCGTAAGTTTAAAGCCATCTGGGGCCAACGTCCTGACTTTC
once	.	TRBV9	TRBJ2-3	CASSARAGLHTDTQYF	TGTGCCAGCAGCGCCAGAGCGGGTCTCCACACAGATACGCAGTATTTT
.	.	TRBV19	TRBJ2-7	CASSSGPAYEQYF	TGTGCCAGTAGTAGCGGGCCCGCCTACGAGCAGTACTTC
few	TRBD1	TRBV7-2	TRBJ1-1	CASSGTGGRPEAFF	TGTGCCAGCAGTGGGACAGGGGGACGACCTGAAGCTTTCTTT
.	TRBD1	TRBV30	TRBJ1-4	CAWSVGSGGSALEKLFF	TGTGCCTGGAGTGTCGGGTCAGGGGGATCCGCCTTGGAAAAACTGTTTTTT
.	.	TRBV7-8	TRBJ2-1	CASSPRTATYNEQFF	TGTGCCAGCAGCCCTAGGACTGCAACCTACAATGAGCAGTTCTTC
few	.	TRBV7-2	TRBJ2-7	CASSPGTVSYEQYF	TGTGCCAGCAGCCCAGGGACGGTCTCCTACGAGCAGTACTTC
.	TRBD1	TRBV30	TRBJ1-2	CAWTRGLGYGYTF	TGTGCCTGGACCAGGGGGCTCGGCTATGGCTACACCTTC
once	TRBD2	TRBV29-1	TRBJ2-1	CSVVSAGGYNEQFF	TGCAGCGTTGTGTCAGCGGGGGGATACAATGAGCAGTTCTTC
.	.	TRBV29-1	TRBJ2-1	CSLIQVNEQFF	TGCAGCCTCATACAGGTCAATGAGCAGTTCTTC
.	.	TRBV29-1	TRBJ2-7	CSAQGGSSYEQYF	TGCAGCGCACAGGGGGGGAGTTCCTACGAGCAGTACTTC
.	TRBD1	TRBV5-6	TRBJ2-7	CATSHRRTGWGEQYF	TGTGCCACTTCGCACCGACGGACAGGGTGGGGCGAGCAGTACTTC
once	.	TRBV9	TRBJ2-7	CASSVGSTAYEQYF	TGTGCCAGCAGCGTAGGCAGCACTGCCTACGAGCAGTACTTC
.	.	TRBV4-1	TRBJ2-7	CASSQMSGGYEQYF	TGCGCCAGCAGCCAAATGTCCGGCGGCTACGAGCAGTACTTC
.	.	TRBV29-1	TRBJ2-1	CSVEGVPSYNEQFF	TGCAGCGTTGAAGGGGTCCCCTCCTACAATGAGCAGTTCTTC
.	.	TRBV4-3	TRBJ1-5	CASSQDLTLNQPQHF	TGCGCCAGCAGCCAAGACCTGACACTGAATCAGCCCCAGCATTTT
.	.	TRBV7-8	TRBJ1-5	CASSLARGRDGNQPQHF	TGTGCCAGCAGCTTAGCACGAGGACGGGACGGCAATCAGCCCCAGCATTTT
.	.	TRBV29-1	TRBJ2-3	CSVEDPAGLPNYGTSTDTQYF	TGCAGCGTTGAAGATCCGGCGGGGCTACCTAATTATGGTACTAGCACAGATACGCAGTATTTT
.	.	TRBV29-1	TRBJ2-7	CSVRESYEQYF	TGCAGCGTGCGAGAATCCTACGAGCAGTACTTC